This T cell receptor beta chain was captured in a study of beta chain features in type 1 diabetes. Expressed TCRB transcripts were sequenced, since all the RNA that had been isolated was reverse transcribed. TCRdb's copy holds only in-frame clones and misses some; the assay was immunoSEQ multiplex PCR. The repertoire holds 93,000 or so clones, with approximately 30% as singletons. Only a few counts were recorded for this clone. Its target is not known. Deletions cut 2 bases from V and 0 bases from J, with 4 bases between. In germline, CDR1 is SGHTA, CDR2 FQGTGA. CDR3 length: 13 residues. Study-wide points: TCRB CDR3s from Type 1 diabetes patients were moderately but significantly shorter in all four CD4+ subsets.

Sequencing was carried out using central memory CD4+ T cells from blood. This clonotype originated in a woman aged 18 to 35 with type 1 diabetes. The V and J genes are TRBV7-3 and TRBJ1-1, with D uncertain. The CDR3 region has the DNA TGTGCCAGCAGCTTATCCATGAACACTGAAGCTTTCTTT. Translation: CASSLSMNTEAFF.